The 31 T cell receptor beta chains given below trace back to one sample, sequenced in a study of blood T cell repertoires in COVID-19. Some clones are missing from TCRdb's copy, which holds only in-frame ones; the method was immunoSEQ multiplex PCR. This sample has about 300,000 clones, with around 84% found just once. The sequenced sample consisted of PBMCs or T cells enriched from blood (not recorded which). These receptors all stem from a woman between 18 and 29 years old who had recovered from COVID-19.

This clone was detected only a few times. V and J are TRBV10-3 and TRBJ1-2; possible D gene TRBD1, 6 bases. Germline V lookup: CDR1 ENHRY, CDR2 SYGVKD. This CDR3 comprises 14 residues. Trimming removed 0 bases from V and 14 bases from J, with 19 bases in between. In DNA form, the CDR3 reads TGTGCCATCAGTGAGTCTTTGGGGGAACGAGGGGGAACCTTC. Amino acid sequence: CAISESLGERGGTF.

The chain has TRBV3-1 (or the pseudogene TRBV3-2) and TRBJ1-3; perhaps TRBD1 as D (5 bases). The V gene's germline CDR1 is LGHDT and CDR2 YNNKEL (reference sequence). The CDR3 extends over 16 amino acids. Trimming cost V 3 bases and J 0 bases, with 12 bases left between them. The CDR3 loop is CASSQGTTVSGNTIYF. CDR3 nucleotides: TGTGCCAGCAGCCAGGGCACGACAGTCTCTGGAAACACCATATATTTT.

In DNA form, the CDR3 reads TGCGCCAGCAGCTTGGGTGGAGACTACGAGCAGTACTTC. Its translation: CASSLGGDYEQYF. The chain has TRBV5-1 and TRBJ2-7; D is unresolved. This CDR3 has 13 residues. Trimming pared 0 bases from V and 3 bases from J, leaving 7 bases between. Germline-derived CDR1 and CDR2 are SGHRS and YFSETQ.

The rearrangement uses TRBV27 and TRBJ2-7, with 8 bases fitting TRBD2. This CDR3 has 14 residues. J was trimmed by 4 bases and V by 8 bases; bases with no gene match: 10. Germline CDR1 and CDR2: MNHEY and SMNVEV (reference sequence). The CDR3 region has the DNA TGTGCCAGCGGTTCCTGGGAGCGGGGGTACGAGCAGTACTTC. Its translation: CASGSWERGYEQYF.

The V gene is TRBV30, the J gene TRBJ1-6; possibly TRBD1 for D (6 bases). The CDR3 loop spans 14 amino acids. Germline CDR1 GTSNPN, CDR2 SVGIG (reference sequence). The V gene lost 2 bases and the J gene lost 7 bases, with 12 bases spanning the gap. CDR3 protein: CAWSSGQGNSPLHF. The CDR3 bases are TGTGCCTGGAGTTCGGGGCAGGGGAATTCACCCCTCCACTTT.

This clone was picked up a small number of times. Other DNA sequences in the same sample also yield this CDR3. This rearrangement joins TRBV28 to TRBJ1-1; D ambiguous. The V end was cut by 3 bases, the J end by 1 base, with 9 bases between. The length of the CDR3 is 14 residues. Germline CDR1 reads MDHEN; CDR2 reads SYDVKM. The DNA of the CDR3 is TGTGCCAGCAGTTTCGGAGGGCGGAACACTGAAGCTTTCTTT. It codes for CASSFGGRNTEAFF. Full variable domain (remainder filled in from reference TRBV28 and TRBJ1-1): DVKVTQSSRYLVKRTGEKVFLECVQDMDHENMFWYRQDPGLGLRLIYFSYDVKMKEKGDIPEGYSVSREKKERFSLILESASTNQTSMYLCASSFGGRNTEAFFGQGTRLTVV.

This rearrangement joins TRBV6-5 to TRBJ2-2; maybe TRBD2 (5 bases). The V and J ends lost 4 bases and 5 bases respectively, with 14 bases between them. CDR1 is MNHEY and CDR2 is SVGAGI in the germline V gene. This CDR3 spans 15 amino acids. This CDR3 reads CASSSGLWGTGELFF. The CDR3 DNA is TGTGCCAGCAGTTCCGGACTCTGGGGAACCGGGGAGCTGTTTTTT.

The rearrangement uses TRBV28 and TRBJ1-1; 10 nucleotides line up with TRBD1. CDR3 length equals 14 residues. Germline V gene lookup returns CDR1 MDHEN and CDR2 SYDVKM. V lost 5 bases, J lost 10 bases, and 10 bases stayed unmatched. In DNA, the CDR3 is TGTGCCAGCAGTGATCCGGGACAGGGGCTGCTAGCTTTCTTT. Residues: CASSDPGQGLLAFF.

The chain carries TRBV29-1 and TRBJ2-7, with a tentative D call TRBD2 (6 bases). The CDR3 extends over 13 amino acids. Per germline, CDR1 SQVTM and CDR2 ANQGSEA. Trimming stripped 6 bases from V and 7 bases from J, with 19 bases between. CDR3 nucleotide sequence: TGCAGCGTCGGGGGTTGGCGGCCTAGGGAGCAGTACTTC. It specifies CSVGGWRPREQYF.

This rearrangement joins TRBV5-1 to TRBJ2-5; the match to TRBD1 covers 11 bases. The CDR3 totals 18 residues. V lost 2 bases to trimming and J lost 0 bases; unmatched junction nucleotides: 9. Per germline, CDR1 SGHRS and CDR2 YFSETQ. CDR3 sequence: CASSLRGTGGTYQETQYF. CDR3 DNA sequence: TGCGCCAGCAGCTTACGCGGGACAGGGGGGACGTACCAAGAGACCCAGTACTTC.

This chain connects TRBV6-5 to TRBJ1-3; no definite D call. Germline V lookup: CDR1 MNHEY, CDR2 SVGAGI. This CDR3 spans 16 amino acids. Trimming pared 0 bases from V and 0 bases from J, leaving 9 bases between. The CDR3 is CASSYSNSPSGNTIYF. The CDR3 DNA reads TGTGCCAGCAGTTACTCAAATAGTCCCTCTGGAAACACCATATATTTT.

CDR3 in amino acids: CASSLSGTGNTIYF. The CDR3 DNA reads as TGCGCCAGCAGCTTATCAGGCACTGGAAACACCATATATTTT. The V gene is TRBV5-1, the J gene TRBJ1-3; D gene uncertain. V shed 2 bases and J shed 2 bases, with 8 bases lying between them. Looked up from germline, CDR1 is SGHRS and CDR2 is YFSETQ. The CDR3 covers 14 residues.

The chain recombines TRBV29-1 with TRBJ1-1; 7 bases agree with TRBD1. The CDR3 extends over 15 amino acids. The J segment lost 1 base and the V segment lost 7 bases, leaving 12 bases of the junction unmatched. Germline lookup yields CDR1 SQVTM and CDR2 ANQGSEA. The chain's CDR3 is CSAYLSGTENTEAFF. The DNA of the CDR3 is TGCAGCGCCTACCTATCGGGGACAGAGAACACTGAAGCTTTCTTT.

The chain has TRBV11-2 and TRBJ2-7; 7 bases map to TRBD2. J was trimmed by 6 bases and V by 4 bases; bases with no gene match: 12. Germline V gives CDR1 SGHAT, CDR2 FQNNGV. The CDR3 extends over 15 amino acids. This CDR3 is CASSSTLRVAGEQYF. The CDR3 region has the DNA TGTGCCAGCAGCTCCACGTTGAGGGTAGCGGGCGAGCAGTACTTC. Full variable domain (remainder filled in from reference TRBV11-2 and TRBJ2-7): EAGVAQSPRYKIIEKRQSVAFWCNPISGHATLYWYQQILGQGPKLLIQFQNNGVVDDSQLPKDRFSAERLKGVDSTLKIQPAKLEDSAVYLCASSSTLRVAGEQYFGPGTRLTVT.

In DNA, the CDR3 is TGTGCCAGCAGCCCTAGCGGGAGGGCCTACAATGAGCAGTTCTTC. Amino acid sequence: CASSPSGRAYNEQFF. The J gene is TRBJ2-1, the V gene TRBV4-2, with TRBD2 matching over 12 bases. Losses at the gene ends were 4 bases for V and 2 bases for J; bases not matched to a gene: 0. Per germline, CDR1 LGHNA and CDR2 YNFKEQ. There are 15 residues in the CDR3.

This chain links TRBV19 with TRBJ2-1, with 10 bases identical to TRBD2. The V gene end was trimmed by 1 base and the J gene end by 3 bases; junction bases not matched to a gene: 3. This CDR3 has 16 amino acids. The germline CDR1 and CDR2 sequences are LNHDA and SQIVND (reference sequence). This CDR3 reads CASSIASGRFYNEQFF. The CDR3 nucleotides are TGTGCCAGTAGTATAGCTAGCGGGAGATTCTACAATGAGCAGTTCTTC.

The chain uses TRBV20-1 and TRBJ2-1, with 9 bases fitting TRBD2. Germline-derived CDR1 and CDR2 are DFQATT and SNEGSKA (reference sequence). Trimming cost V 3 bases and J 8 bases; bases outside gene matches: 14. The CDR3 has 16 residues. CDR3 sequence: CSASRGWGGRADEQFF. The DNA for the CDR3 is TGCAGTGCTAGTAGAGGCTGGGGCGGGAGGGCCGATGAGCAGTTCTTC.

The chain uses TRBV5-4 and TRBJ2-1, with 10 positions matching TRBD2. The CDR3 covers 16 residues. From germline, CDR1 is SGHNT and CDR2 YYREEE (reference sequence). The junction had 8 bases not matched to a gene; V was cut back by 4 bases and J by 4 bases. This CDR3 is CASSGSLAGAYNEQFF. The CDR3 nucleotides read TGTGCCAGCAGCGGAAGCCTAGCGGGAGCGTACAATGAGCAGTTCTTC.

The rearrangement uses TRBV7-6 and TRBJ2-2, with TRBD1 identical over 8 bases. This CDR3 is 16 amino acids long. The germline CDR1 and CDR2 sequences are SGHVS and FNYEAQ. Trimming removed 2 bases from V and 7 bases from J; junction bases left unmatched: 9. CDR3: CASSLSPTGENGELFF. DNA of the CDR3: TGTGCCAGCAGCTTAAGTCCGACAGGGGAGAACGGGGAGCTGTTTTTT.

The chain uses TRBV18 and TRBJ2-5, with TRBD2 matching 15 bases. The V gene's germline CDR1 is KGHSH and CDR2 LQKENI. Trimming cost V 3 bases and J 3 bases; bases outside gene matches: 2. The CDR3 runs to 16 residues. CDR3 in amino acids: CASSPGLAGGKETQYF. The CDR3 nucleotides are TGTGCCAGCTCACCGGGACTAGCGGGAGGAAAAGAGACCCAGTACTTC.

The chain links TRBV10-3 to TRBJ2-2; maybe TRBD2 (5 bases). CDR1 and CDR2 from the germline V gene are ENHRY and SYGVKD. Deletions cut 6 bases from V and 3 bases from J, with 11 bases between. The CDR3 loop spans 14 amino acids. CDR3 DNA: TGTGCCATCAGGGCCCTGCGGGACACCGGGGAGCTGTTTTTT. It codes for CAIRALRDTGELFF.

This clone appeared once. This sequence joins TRBV28 and TRBJ1-4; 7 bases match TRBD1. The CDR3 consists of 12 residues. V trimming: 11 bases; J trimming: 10 bases; junction bases outside the gene matches: 10. CDR1 and CDR2 (germline): MDHEN, SYDVKM. CDR3 nucleotide sequence: TGTGCCCACGGGACAGTTGGCGGAAAACTGTTTTTT. Protein product: CAHGTVGGKLFF. Full variable domain (rest looked up from reference TRBV28 and TRBJ1-4): DVKVTQSSRYLVKRTGEKVFLECVQDMDHENMFWYRQDPGLGLRLIYFSYDVKMKEKGDIPEGYSVSREKKERFSLILESASTNQTSMYLCAHGTVGGKLFFGSGTQLSVL.

The CDR3 protein is CASSQGGTAYTGELFF. The CDR3 DNA follows: TGTGCCAGCAGCCAAGGAGGGACAGCATACACCGGGGAGCTGTTTTTT. The chain carries TRBV3-1 (or the pseudogene TRBV3-2) and TRBJ2-2, with 7 bases identical to TRBD1. Unmatched junction bases numbered 5, after V lost 1 base and J lost 3 bases. Per the germline V gene, CDR1 is LGHDT and CDR2 is YNNKEL (reference sequence). The CDR3 spans 16 residues.

The rearrangement uses TRBV16 and TRBJ1-5, with TRBD1 matching 7 bases. This CDR3 spans 16 amino acids. Germline V gives CDR1 KGHSY, CDR2 FQNENV. V shed 0 bases, J shed 9 bases, and the junction held 11 bases outside the gene matches. The CDR3 sequence is CASSQSYRGDVGPQHF. The CDR3 DNA sequence: TGTGCCAGCAGCCAATCGTACAGGGGAGACGTGGGGCCCCAGCATTTT.

The genes are TRBV30 and TRBJ2-7; 10 bases map to TRBD1. Looked up from germline, CDR1 is GTSNPN and CDR2 is SVGIG (reference sequence). The J segment lost 2 bases and the V segment lost 1 base, leaving 2 bases of the junction unmatched. The CDR3 spans 14 residues. For the CDR3, the DNA is TGTGCCTGGAGTGGGGGACAGGGGACCTACGAGCAGTACTTC. Translating it yields CAWSGGQGTYEQYF.

This chain uses TRBV19 with TRBJ2-2; TRBD1 might be the D (5 bases). Deletions cut 5 bases from V and 3 bases from J, with 13 bases between. The CDR3 sequence is 15 residues long. Per germline, CDR1 LNHDA and CDR2 SQIVND (reference sequence). The DNA for the CDR3 is TGTGCCAGTAGTCAGTCCGACAGTGACACCGGGGAGCTGTTTTTT. Translating gives CASSQSDSDTGELFF.

V is TRBV21-1 and J is TRBJ1-2; the table names TRBD1, a call not compared with the DNA. TRBV21-1 is shown as a pseudogene. This CDR3 is built from 15 residues. The CDR3 DNA is TGTGCCAGCAGCAAATCCCGGCAGGGGGGCTATGGCTACACCTTC. It codes for CASSKSRQGGYGYTF.

The chain links TRBV18 to TRBJ1-1; 8 positions agree with TRBD1. The V segment lost 6 bases and the J segment 1 base; nucleotides outside the gene matches: 7. Germline V gives CDR1 KGHSH, CDR2 LQKENI. CDR3 length: 15 residues. The CDR3 spells CASSRQGPSNTEAFF. The CDR3 bases are TGTGCCAGCTCCCGACAGGGGCCATCGAACACTGAAGCTTTCTTT.

The genes are TRBV14 and TRBJ2-1; D ambiguous. The germline CDR1 and CDR2 sequences are SGHDN and FVKESK. The CDR3 covers 15 residues. Trimming took 1 base from V and 7 from J, leaving 14 bases between them. This CDR3 reads CASSQGIWAKNEQFF. Written as DNA, the CDR3 is TGTGCCAGCAGCCAAGGGATCTGGGCTAAAAATGAGCAGTTCTTC.

This chain connects TRBV5-1 to TRBJ2-2; 8 bases are a match to TRBD2. The CDR3 totals 16 residues. V lost 4 bases, J lost 5 bases, and 10 bases stayed unmatched. The germline V gene encodes CDR1 SGHRS and CDR2 YFSETQ. CDR3 protein: CASSPGLVGRTGELFF. CDR3 DNA: TGCGCCAGCAGCCCGGGACTAGTGGGTCGAACCGGGGAGCTGTTTTTT.

This clone was found a few times. The chain combines TRBV11-2 with TRBJ1-2; maybe TRBD1 (6 bases). The CDR3 is made up of 16 amino acids. In germline, CDR1 is SGHAT, CDR2 FQNNGV. Trimming left V 5 bases short and J 0 bases short, with 16 bases between. The CDR3 DNA reads as TGTGCCAGCAGCCCTGGCAGGGGACGAGCTAACTATGGCTACACCTTC. Translation: CASSPGRGRANYGYTF.